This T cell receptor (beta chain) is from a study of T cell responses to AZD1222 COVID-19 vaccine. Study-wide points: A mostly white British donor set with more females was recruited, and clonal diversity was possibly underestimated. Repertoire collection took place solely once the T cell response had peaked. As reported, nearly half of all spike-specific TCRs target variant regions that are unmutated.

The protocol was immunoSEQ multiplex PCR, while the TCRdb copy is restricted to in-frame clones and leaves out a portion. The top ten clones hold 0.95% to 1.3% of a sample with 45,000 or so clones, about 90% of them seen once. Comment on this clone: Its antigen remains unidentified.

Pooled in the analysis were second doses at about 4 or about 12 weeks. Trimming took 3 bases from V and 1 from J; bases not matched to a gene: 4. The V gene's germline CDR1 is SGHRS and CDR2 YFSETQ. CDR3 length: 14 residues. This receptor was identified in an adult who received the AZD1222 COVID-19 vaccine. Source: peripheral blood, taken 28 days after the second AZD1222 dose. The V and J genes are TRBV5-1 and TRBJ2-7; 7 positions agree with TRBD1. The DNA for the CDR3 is TGCGCCAGCAGCTCCGGGACAGTTTCCTACGAGCAGTACTTC. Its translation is CASSSGTVSYEQYF.